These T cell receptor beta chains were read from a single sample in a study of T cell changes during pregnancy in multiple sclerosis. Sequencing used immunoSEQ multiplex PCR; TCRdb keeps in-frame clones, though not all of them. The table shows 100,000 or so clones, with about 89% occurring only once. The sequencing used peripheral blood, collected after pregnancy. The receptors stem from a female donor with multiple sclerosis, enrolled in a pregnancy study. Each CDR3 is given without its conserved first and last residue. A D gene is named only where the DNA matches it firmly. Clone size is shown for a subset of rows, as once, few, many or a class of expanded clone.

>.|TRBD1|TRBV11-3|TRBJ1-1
ASSLSQGQGDDTEAF
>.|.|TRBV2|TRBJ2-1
ASSETRYNEQF
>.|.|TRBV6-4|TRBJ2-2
ASSDRTNTGELF
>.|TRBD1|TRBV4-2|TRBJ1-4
ASSREGQGGDEKLF
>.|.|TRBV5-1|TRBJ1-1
ASSLYPRGGTLTEAF
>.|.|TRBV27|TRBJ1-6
ASSLDNNSPLH
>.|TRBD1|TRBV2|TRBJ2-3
ASSELEGGGDTQY
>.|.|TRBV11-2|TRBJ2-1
ASSLDMSSYNEQF
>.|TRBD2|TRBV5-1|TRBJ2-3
ASRTTSGPHTQY
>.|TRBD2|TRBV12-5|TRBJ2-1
ASGTRGTSGGEGQF
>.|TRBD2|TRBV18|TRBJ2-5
ASSPRGGRETQY
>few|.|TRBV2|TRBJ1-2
ASSGDSNYGYT
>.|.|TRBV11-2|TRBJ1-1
ASSLDWGGSGAF
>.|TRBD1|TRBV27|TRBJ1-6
ASSLYGDRATRVRNSPLH
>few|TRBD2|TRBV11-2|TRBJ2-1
ASGRAGGRVSNEQF
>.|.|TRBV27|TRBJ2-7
ASTRHPNYEQY
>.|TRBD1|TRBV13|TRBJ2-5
ASSQSGQGGLETQY
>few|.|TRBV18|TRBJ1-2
ASSPKRQDYGYT
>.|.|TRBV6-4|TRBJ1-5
ASSARGGQPQH
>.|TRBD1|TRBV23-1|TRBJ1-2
ASPSPGQEIAYGYT
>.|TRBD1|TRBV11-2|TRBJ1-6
ASSVGTAPNSPLH
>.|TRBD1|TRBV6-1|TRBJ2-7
ASSPGQNYEQY